The T cell receptor beta chain under discussion was sequenced for a study of tissue T cells after allogeneic stem cell transplantation (dated by TCRdb to between 2022 and 2023). Some background on the complete study: Every GVHD patient got a graft from a donor, with four grafts unmodified and three CD34-selected to deplete T cells. When multiple samples of a tissue existed, pathologist review of H&E sections prioritized samples with histologically apparent lymphocytes for sequencing. The study profiled TCR beta repertoires across many tissues from research autopsies of patients with and without GVHD, plus mouse models of GVHD. The human part of the study was a prospective observational study with no blinding and no randomization. General study outcomes and caveats: In both patients and mice, T cells from blood and spleen picked up only a limited part of the TCR repertoire that was detected in tissues. The patient cohort was small and varied clinically, and sampling depth was recognized as a limitation. Within patients, how anatomically similar the tissues were was a key factor in shaping TCR repertoire composition, regardless of disease or transplant status. Which tissue TCRs were alloreactive or antigen-specific was not determined in the study, and some of the clones might have been host cells that persisted. Not many T cell clones showed up in more than one patient, yet clustering based on motifs uncovered repertoire signatures that were shared across patients in a tissue-specific way.

Sample time point, as interpreted from the label and publication: human tissue collected at research (rapid) autopsy. Roughly seven adult allo-HCT recipients with steroid-refractory GVHD were prospectively enrolled in a research-autopsy study over a three-year period. Gastrointestinal GVHD was present in all GVHD patients, each of whom received several lines of GVHD-directed therapy, and about 5 of these patients also had skin involvement. After a median post-mortem interval of about nine hours, the autopsy tissues collected included GI sites spanning esophagus to rectum, along with liver, skin and lymphoid organs including spleen. Each autopsy specimen was bisected, with one portion flash-frozen in liquid nitrogen and the remainder formalin-fixed, and the outer muscle layers of GI specimens were removed. To extract genomic DNA from frozen tissues, either the Mag-Bind Blood & Tissue DNA HDQ 96 Kit on a Chemagic 360 or the DNeasy Blood & Tissue Kit was used. Extracted DNA was further purified with the Genomic DNA Clean & Concentrator-25 kit because of concern about red blood cell contamination.

This clone is large (0.1 to 1%) in its sample. What antigen it recognizes has not been identified. No base quality information exists; no much larger clone differs at one position. The library was produced with the immunoSEQ multiplex PCR assay. TCRbeta CDR3 sequencing was performed at survey depth by Adaptive Biotechnologies, and CDR3 sequences, V/J genes, productive frequency and template counts were reported. TCR beta CDR3 regions were amplified from genomic DNA instead of RNA. As for the authors' bioinformatics: Jensen-Shannon divergence was used to quantify pairwise repertoire overlap between tissues, with a value of 1 meaning complete divergence and a value of 0 meaning identical repertoires. Tissues were clustered by single-linkage agglomerative hierarchical clustering of pairwise JSD values, and the clustering results were displayed as dendrograms. GLIPH2 was applied to all patient samples using simulation_depth 1000, kmer_min_depth 3, and cdr3_length_cutoff 8, and only groups with more than two unique CDR3s were retained. In a standardized tissue-overlap score, Jaccard GLIPH-group overlap across patients was extrapolated to a standard repertoire size of 1000 clones. Linear mixed-effect models, with tissue included as a fixed effect and individual included as a random effect, were used to assess associations of diversity with clinical or experimental variables. TCRdb's version of the immuneACCESS table is confined to in-frame rearrangements and falls short of the full clone set. An unresolved V gene accounts for under half of the shortfall where checked; the remainder is of unknown origin. V, J and clone size reflect that table, while D and trimming were determined from the DNA. The sample profile shows more than 1,000 clones; around 72% of them were found once. The ten biggest clones cover 36% of the sample.

Looking up the germline V gene yields CDR1 MNHNS and CDR2 SASEGT. The CDR3, from cysteine to phenylalanine, totals 16 residues. Here the CDR3 DNA is all that survives: 48 bases in frame from base 1. V lost 2 bases and J lost 6 bases, and the count of bases not matched to a germline gene is 7. The source was spleen tissue, collected at autopsy. The sequence came from a male patient of 60 years or more with steroid-refractory graft-versus-host disease after an allogeneic stem cell transplant. Following transplantation, T cells from the graft donor may be among those present. The sequence joins TRBV6-1 to TRBJ1-6, with 7 junctional bases fitting TRBD1. The CDR3 reads as follows: CASSEHDRAANSPLHF. The DNA sequence reads TGTGCCAGCAGTGAACATGACAGGGCCGCTAATTCACCCCTCCACTTT.